The rows below give T cell receptor beta chains drawn from one sample of a study of cytomegalovirus exposure and HLA in healthy donors. Data came from immunoSEQ multiplex PCR; TCRdb stores just in-frame clones and leaves some out. The listing records some 180,000 clones. The sequencing input was PBMCs. These receptors all come from a man aged 30-40 years in good health and CMV-seronegative. The CDR3 runs from the conserved cysteine through the conserved F or W. D genes are given only for firm matches.

CASSAPRDNYNEQFF	TGTGCCAGCAGCGCTCCACGGGACAACTACAATGAGCAGTTCTTC	-	TRBV6-5	TRBJ2-1
CASSLDRFRGSSPLHF	TGTGCCAGCAGCTTAGATAGGTTCAGGGGGTCCTCACCCCTCCACTTT	TRBD1	TRBV7-9	TRBJ1-6
CASSPRTGETQYF	TGTGCCAGCAGCCCAAGGACAGGAGAGACCCAGTACTTC	TRBD1	TRBV7-9	TRBJ2-5
CASSPRSTAGGIEPQHF	TGTGCCAGCTCACCACGCTCTACTGCCGGGGGAATAGAGCCCCAGCATTTT	-	TRBV18	TRBJ1-5
CAISESRGSNTEAFF	TGTGCCATCAGTGAGTCTAGGGGTTCGAACACTGAAGCTTTCTTT	-	TRBV10-3	TRBJ1-1
CASSAGSSGNTIYF	TGCGCCAGCAGCGCGGGCAGTTCTGGAAACACCATATATTTT	-	TRBV5-1	TRBJ1-3
CASYSGDRYNEQFF	TGCGCCAGCTATAGCGGGGACCGCTACAATGAGCAGTTCTTC	TRBD2	TRBV5-1	TRBJ2-1
CASTTRDRAYEQYF	TGTGCCAGCACAACTCGGGACAGGGCCTACGAGCAGTACTTC	TRBD1	TRBV6-6	TRBJ2-7
CASSLSAGGLGAFF	TGTGCCAGCAGTTTATCGGCAGGGGGATTGGGAGCTTTCTTT	TRBD1	TRBV27	TRBJ1-1
CASSVNFATNEKLFF	TGTGCCAGCAGTGTTAATTTTGCAACTAATGAAAAACTGTTTTTT	-	TRBV2	TRBJ1-4
CASSRVTSGPAYEQYF	TGTGCCAGCAGCCGCGTGACTAGCGGGCCTGCCTACGAGCAGTACTTC	TRBD2	TRBV7-2	TRBJ2-7
CASKYTGYSGNTIYF	TGTGCCAGCAAGTACACAGGGTATTCTGGAAACACCATATATTTT	-	TRBV27	TRBJ1-3
CASSYLPRDTQYF	TGTGCCAGCAGCTATCTACCGAGAGATACGCAGTATTTT	-	TRBV7-3	TRBJ2-3